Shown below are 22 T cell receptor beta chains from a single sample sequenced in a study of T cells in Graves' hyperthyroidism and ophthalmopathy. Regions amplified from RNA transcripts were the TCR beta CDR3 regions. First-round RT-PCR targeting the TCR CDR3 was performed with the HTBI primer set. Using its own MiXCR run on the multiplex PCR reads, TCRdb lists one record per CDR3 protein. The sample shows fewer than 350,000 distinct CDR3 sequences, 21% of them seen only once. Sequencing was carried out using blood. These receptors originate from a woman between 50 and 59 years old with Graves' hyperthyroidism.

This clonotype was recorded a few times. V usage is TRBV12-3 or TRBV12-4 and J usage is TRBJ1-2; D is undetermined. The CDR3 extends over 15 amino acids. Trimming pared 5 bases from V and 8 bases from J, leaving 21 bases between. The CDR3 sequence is CASSPEDAYLRGYTF. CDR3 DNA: TGTGCCAGCAGTCCAGAGGACGCGTATTTGAGAGGCTACACCTTC.

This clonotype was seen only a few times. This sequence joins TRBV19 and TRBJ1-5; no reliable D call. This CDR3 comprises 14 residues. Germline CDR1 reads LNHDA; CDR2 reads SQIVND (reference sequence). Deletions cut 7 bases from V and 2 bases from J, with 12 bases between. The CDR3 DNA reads TGTGCCAGTACGAGGTCCGGGGGCAATCAGCCCCAGCATTTT. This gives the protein CASTRSGGNQPQHF.

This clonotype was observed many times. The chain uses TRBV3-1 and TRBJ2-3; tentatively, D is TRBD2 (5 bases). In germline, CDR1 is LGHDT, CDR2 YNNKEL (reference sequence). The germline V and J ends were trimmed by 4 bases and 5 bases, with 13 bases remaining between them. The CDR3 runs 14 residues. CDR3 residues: CASSPPGLRDTQYF. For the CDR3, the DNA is TGTGCCAGCAGCCCCCCGGGGTTACGAGATACGCAGTATTTT.

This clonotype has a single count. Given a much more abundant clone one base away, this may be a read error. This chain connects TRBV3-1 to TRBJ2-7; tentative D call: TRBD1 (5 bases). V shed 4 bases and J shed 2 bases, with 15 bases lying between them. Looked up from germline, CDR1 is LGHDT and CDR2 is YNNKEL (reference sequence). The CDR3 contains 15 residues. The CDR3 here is CASSRTGSGPYEQYF. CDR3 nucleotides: TGTGCCAGCAGCCGGACCGGGTCAGGGCCCTACGAGCAGTACTTC.

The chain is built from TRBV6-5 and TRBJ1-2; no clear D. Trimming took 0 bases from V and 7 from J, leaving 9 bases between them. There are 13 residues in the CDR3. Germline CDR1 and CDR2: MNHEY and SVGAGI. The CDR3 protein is CASSYSTETGYTF. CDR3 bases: TGTGCCAGCAGTTACTCCACGGAAACTGGCTACACCTTC.

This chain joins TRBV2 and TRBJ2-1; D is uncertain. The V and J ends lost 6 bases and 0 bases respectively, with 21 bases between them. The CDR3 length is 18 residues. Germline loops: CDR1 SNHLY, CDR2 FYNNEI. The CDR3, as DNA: TGTGCCAGCAGCAAGTGGGATGGTCTCCAGGTCTCCTACAATGAGCAGTTCTTC. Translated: CASSKWDGLQVSYNEQFF.

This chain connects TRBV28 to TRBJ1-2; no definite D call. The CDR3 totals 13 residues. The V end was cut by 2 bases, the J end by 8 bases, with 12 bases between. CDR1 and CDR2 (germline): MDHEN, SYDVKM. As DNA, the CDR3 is TGTGCCAGCAGTTTAAAGGGAATGGGGGGCTACACCTTC. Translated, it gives CASSLKGMGGYTF.

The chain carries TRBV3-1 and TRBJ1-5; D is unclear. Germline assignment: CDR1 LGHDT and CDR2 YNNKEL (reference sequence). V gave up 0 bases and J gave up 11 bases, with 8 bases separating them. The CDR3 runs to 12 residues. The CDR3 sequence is CASSQEGTAQHF. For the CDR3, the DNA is TGTGCCAGCAGCCAAGAGGGTACGGCCCAGCATTTT.

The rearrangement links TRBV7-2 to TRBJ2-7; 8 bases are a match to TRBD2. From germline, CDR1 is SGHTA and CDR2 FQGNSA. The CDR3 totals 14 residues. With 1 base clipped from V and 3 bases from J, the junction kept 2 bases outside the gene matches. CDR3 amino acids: CASSLDTSGYEQYF. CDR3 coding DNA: TGTGCCAGCAGCTTAGATACTAGCGGCTACGAGCAGTACTTC. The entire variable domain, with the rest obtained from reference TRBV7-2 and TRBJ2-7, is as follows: GAGVSQSPSNKVTEKGKDVELRCDPISGHTALYWYRQSLGQGLEFLIYFQGNSAPDKSGLPSDRFSAERTGGSVSTLTIQRTQQEDSAVYLCASSLDTSGYEQYFGPGTRLTVT.

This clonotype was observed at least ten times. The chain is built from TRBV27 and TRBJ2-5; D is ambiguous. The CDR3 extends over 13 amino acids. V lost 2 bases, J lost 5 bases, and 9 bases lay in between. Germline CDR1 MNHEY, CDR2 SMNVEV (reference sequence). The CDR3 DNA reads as TGTGCCAGCAGTTTAAGGGCCCCCGAGACCCAGTACTTC. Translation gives CASSLRAPETQYF.

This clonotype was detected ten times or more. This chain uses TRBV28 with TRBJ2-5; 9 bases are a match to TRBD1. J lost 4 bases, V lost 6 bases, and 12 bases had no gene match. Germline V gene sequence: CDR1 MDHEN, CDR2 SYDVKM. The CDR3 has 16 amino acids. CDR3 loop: CASRESGTGRRETQYF. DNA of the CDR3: TGTGCCAGCAGGGAATCCGGGACAGGGAGACGAGAGACCCAGTACTTC.

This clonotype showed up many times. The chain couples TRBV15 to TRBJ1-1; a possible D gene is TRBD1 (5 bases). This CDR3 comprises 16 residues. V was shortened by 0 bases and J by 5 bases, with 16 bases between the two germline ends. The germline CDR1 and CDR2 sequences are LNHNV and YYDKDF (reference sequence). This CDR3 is CATSRDRAGSWTEAFF. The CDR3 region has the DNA TGTGCCACCAGCAGAGATCGCGCAGGGAGTTGGACTGAAGCTTTCTTT.

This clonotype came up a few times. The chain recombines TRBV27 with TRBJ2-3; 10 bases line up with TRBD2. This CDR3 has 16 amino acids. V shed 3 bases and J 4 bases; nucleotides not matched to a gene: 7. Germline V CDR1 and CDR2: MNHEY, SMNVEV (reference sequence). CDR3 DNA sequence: TGTGCCAGCAGTTTGACAGCGGGGGGGCCGGCAGATACGCAGTATTTT. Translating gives CASSLTAGGPADTQYF.

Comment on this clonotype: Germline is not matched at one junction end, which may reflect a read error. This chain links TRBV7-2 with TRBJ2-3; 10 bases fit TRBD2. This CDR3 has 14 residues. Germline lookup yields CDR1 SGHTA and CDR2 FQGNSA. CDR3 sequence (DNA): TGTGCCAGCAGCCTAGCGGGAGCTGGATATACGCAGTATTTT. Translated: CASSLAGAGYTQYF.

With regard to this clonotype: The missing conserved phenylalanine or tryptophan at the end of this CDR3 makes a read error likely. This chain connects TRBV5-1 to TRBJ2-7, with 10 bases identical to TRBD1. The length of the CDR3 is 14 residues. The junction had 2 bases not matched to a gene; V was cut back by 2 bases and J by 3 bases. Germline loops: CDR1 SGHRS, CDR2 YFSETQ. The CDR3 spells CASSFGTGVYEQYL. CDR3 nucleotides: TGCGCCAGCAGCTTTGGGACAGGGGTCTACGAGCAGTACCTC.

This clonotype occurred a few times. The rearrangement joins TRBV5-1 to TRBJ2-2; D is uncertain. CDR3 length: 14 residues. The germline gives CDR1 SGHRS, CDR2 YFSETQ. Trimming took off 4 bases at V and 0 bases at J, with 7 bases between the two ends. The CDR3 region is CASSEVSNTGELFF. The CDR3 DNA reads TGCGCCAGCAGCGAGGTTTCGAACACCGGGGAGCTGTTTTTT.

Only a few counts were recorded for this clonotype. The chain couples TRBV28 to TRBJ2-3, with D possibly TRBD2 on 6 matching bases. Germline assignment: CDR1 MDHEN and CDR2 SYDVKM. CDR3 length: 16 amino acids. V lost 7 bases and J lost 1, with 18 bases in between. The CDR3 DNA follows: TGTGCCAGCAAAAGCGGGTCAGTCCTTCGCACAGATACGCAGTATTTT. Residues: CASKSGSVLRTDTQYF.

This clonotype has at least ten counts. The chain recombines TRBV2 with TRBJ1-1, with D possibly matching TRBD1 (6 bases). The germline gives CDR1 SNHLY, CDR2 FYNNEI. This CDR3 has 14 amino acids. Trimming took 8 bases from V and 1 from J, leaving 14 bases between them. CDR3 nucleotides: TGTGCCAGCTGCCAGACAGGCCAGAACACTGAAGCTTTCTTT. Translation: CASCQTGQNTEAFF. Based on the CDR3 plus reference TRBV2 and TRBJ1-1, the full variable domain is EPEVTQTPSHQVTQMGQEVILRCVPISNHLYFYWYRQILGQKVEFLVSFYNNEISEKSEIFDDQFSVERPDGSNFTLKIRSTKLEDSAMYFCASCQTGQNTEAFFGQGTRLTVV.

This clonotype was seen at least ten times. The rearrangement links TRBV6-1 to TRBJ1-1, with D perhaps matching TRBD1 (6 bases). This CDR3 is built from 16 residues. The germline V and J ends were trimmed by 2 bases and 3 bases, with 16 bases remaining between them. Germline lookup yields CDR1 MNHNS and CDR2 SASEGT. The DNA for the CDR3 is TGTGCCAGCAGTGAACCAACCGGGGGCTGGGACACTGAAGCTTTCTTT. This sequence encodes CASSEPTGGWDTEAFF.

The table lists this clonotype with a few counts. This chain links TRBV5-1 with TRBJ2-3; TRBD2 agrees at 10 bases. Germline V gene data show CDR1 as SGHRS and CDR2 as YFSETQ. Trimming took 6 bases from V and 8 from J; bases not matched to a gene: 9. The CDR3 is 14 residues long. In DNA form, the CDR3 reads TGCGCCAGCAACCCCGGAGTAGCGGGGGGTACGCAGTATTTT. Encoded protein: CASNPGVAGGTQYF.

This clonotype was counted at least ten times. The CDR3 DNA reads as TGTGCCAGCAGCCACGCCCGGAGGGAAGAGACCCAGTACTTC. It yields the protein CASSHARREETQYF. This chain uses TRBV3-1 with TRBJ2-5; perhaps TRBD2 as D (6 bases). The CDR3 is 14 amino acids. Looked up from germline, CDR1 is LGHDT and CDR2 is YNNKEL (reference sequence). The germline V and J ends were trimmed by 3 bases and 3 bases, with 11 bases remaining between them.

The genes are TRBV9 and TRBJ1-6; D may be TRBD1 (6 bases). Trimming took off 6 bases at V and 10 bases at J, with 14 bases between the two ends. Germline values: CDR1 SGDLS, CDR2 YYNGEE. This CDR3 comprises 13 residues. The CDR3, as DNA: TGTGCCAGCAAAAAGGGGGTCGACTCACCCCTCCACTTT. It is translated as CASKKGVDSPLHF.